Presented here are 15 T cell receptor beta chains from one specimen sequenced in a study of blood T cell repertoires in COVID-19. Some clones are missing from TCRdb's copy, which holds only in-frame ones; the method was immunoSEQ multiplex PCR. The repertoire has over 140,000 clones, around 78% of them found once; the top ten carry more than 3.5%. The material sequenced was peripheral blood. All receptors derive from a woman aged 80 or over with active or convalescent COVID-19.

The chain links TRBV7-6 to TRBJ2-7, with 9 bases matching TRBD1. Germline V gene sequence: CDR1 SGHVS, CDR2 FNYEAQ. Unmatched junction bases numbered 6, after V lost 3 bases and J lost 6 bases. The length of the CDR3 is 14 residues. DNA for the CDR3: TGTGCCAGCAGCTTTATACAGGGGGCGGCCGAGCAGTACTTC. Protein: CASSFIQGAAEQYF. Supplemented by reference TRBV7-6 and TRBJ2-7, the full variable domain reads GAGVSQSPRYKVTKRGQDVALRCDPISGHVSLYWYRQALGQGPEFLTYFNYEAQQDKSGLPNDRFSAERPEGSISTLTIQRTEQRDSAMYRCASSFIQGAAEQYFGPGTRLTVT.

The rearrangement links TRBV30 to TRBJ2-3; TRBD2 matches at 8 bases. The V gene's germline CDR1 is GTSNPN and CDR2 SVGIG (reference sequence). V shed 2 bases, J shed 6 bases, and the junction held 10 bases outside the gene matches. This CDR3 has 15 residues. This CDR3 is CAWSRRGGLLDTQYF. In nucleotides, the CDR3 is TGTGCCTGGAGTCGCCGGGGGGGTCTTTTGGATACGCAGTATTTT.

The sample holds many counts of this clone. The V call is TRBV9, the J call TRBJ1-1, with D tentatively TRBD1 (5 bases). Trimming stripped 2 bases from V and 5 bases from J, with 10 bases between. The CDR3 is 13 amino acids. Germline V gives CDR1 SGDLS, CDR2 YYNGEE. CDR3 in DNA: TGTGCCAGCAGCGTGCCAGGGAAGACTGAAGCTTTCTTT. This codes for CASSVPGKTEAFF.

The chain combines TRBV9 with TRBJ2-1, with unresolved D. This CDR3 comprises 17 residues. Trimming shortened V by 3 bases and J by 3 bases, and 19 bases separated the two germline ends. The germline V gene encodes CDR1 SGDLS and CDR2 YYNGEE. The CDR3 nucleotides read TGTGCCAGCAGCGCTAATGACCTTGACTCGGACTACAATGAGCAGTTCTTC. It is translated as CASSANDLDSDYNEQFF.

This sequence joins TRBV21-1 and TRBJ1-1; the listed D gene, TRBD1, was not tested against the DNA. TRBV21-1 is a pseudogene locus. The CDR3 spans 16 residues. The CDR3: CASSSGTGGGNTEAFF. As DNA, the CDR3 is TGTGCCAGCAGCAGCGGGACAGGGGGCGGGAACACTGAAGCTTTCTTT.

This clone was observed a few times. The CDR3 region is CASSLGAGRSEKLFF. The CDR3 nucleotides are TGCGCCAGCAGCTTGGGGGCAGGGAGGAGTGAAAAACTGTTTTTT. The chain joins TRBV5-1 to TRBJ1-4; possibly TRBD1 for D (5 bases). This CDR3 has 15 amino acids. Germline CDR1 is SGHRS and CDR2 is YFSETQ. V was trimmed by 0 bases and J by 7 bases, leaving 13 bases between them.

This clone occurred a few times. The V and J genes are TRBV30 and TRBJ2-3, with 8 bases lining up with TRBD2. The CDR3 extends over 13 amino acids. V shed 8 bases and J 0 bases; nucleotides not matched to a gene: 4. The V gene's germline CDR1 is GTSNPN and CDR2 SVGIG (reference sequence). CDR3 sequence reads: CAGLAGSTDTQYF. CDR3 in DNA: TGTGCCGGTTTAGCGGGGAGCACAGATACGCAGTATTTT.

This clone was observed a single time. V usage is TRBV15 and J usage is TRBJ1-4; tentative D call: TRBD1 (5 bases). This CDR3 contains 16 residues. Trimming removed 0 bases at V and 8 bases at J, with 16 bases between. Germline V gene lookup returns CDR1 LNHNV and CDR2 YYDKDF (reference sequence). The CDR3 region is CATSRDSGGVREKLFF. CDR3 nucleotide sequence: TGTGCCACCAGCAGAGATTCGGGGGGAGTACGGGAAAAACTGTTTTTT.

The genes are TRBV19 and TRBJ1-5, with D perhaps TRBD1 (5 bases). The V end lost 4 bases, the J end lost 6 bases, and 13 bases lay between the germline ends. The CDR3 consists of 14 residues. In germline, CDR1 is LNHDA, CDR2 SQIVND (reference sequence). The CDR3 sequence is CASSTQRGTQPQHF. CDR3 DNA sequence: TGTGCCAGTAGTACCCAAAGGGGTACTCAGCCCCAGCATTTT.

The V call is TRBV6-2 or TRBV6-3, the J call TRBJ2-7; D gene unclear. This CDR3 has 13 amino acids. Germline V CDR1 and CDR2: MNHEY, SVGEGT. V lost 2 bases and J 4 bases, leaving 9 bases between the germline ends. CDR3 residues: CASSYPPLYEQYF. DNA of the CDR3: TGTGCCAGCAGTTACCCCCCATTGTACGAGCAGTACTTC.

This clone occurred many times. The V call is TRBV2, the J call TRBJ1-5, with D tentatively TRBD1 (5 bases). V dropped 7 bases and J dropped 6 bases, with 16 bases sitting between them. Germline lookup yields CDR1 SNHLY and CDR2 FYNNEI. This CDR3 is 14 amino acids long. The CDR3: CASKKADSFQPQHF. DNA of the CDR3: TGTGCCAGCAAAAAAGCAGACAGCTTTCAGCCCCAGCATTTT.

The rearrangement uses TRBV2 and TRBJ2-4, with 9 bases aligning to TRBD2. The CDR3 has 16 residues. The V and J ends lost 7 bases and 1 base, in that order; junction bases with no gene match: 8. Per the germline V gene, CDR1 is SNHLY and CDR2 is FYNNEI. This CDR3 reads CASTNSGGSAKNIQYF. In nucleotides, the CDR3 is TGTGCCAGCACCAATAGCGGGGGCTCGGCCAAAAACATTCAGTACTTC. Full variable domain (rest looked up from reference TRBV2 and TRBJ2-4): EPEVTQTPSHQVTQMGQEVILRCVPISNHLYFYWYRQILGQKVEFLVSFYNNEISEKSEIFDDQFSVERPDGSNFTLKIRSTKLEDSAMYFCASTNSGGSAKNIQYFGAGTRLSVL.

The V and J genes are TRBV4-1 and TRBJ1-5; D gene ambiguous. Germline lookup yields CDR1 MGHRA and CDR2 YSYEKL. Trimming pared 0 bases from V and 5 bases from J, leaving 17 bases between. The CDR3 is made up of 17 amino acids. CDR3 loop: CASSQEPSVFTDQPQHF. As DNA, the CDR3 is TGCGCCAGCAGCCAAGAACCTAGCGTTTTTACAGATCAGCCCCAGCATTTT.

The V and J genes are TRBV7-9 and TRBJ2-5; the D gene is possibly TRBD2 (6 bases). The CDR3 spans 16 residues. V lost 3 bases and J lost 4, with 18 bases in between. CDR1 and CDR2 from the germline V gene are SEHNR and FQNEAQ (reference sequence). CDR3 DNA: TGTGCCAGCAGCTTGGGGGGACCCCATCGCCCAGAGACCCAGTACTTC. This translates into CASSLGGPHRPETQYF.

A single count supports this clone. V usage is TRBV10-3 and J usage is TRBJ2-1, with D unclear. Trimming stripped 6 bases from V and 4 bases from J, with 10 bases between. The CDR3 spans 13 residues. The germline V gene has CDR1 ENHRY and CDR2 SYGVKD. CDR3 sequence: CAISYDIYNEQFF. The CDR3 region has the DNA TGTGCCATCAGCTACGACATATACAATGAGCAGTTCTTC.